The sequence of this TCR beta chain was determined in a study of T cell repertoires in cytomegalovirus infection. Study background: Public TCR beta signature analysis indicated the presence of both CMV infection and matching HLA type.

In TCRdb, the reads were re-called with MiXCR into one record per CDR3 protein. There are approximately 550,000 distinct CDR3 sequences in the sample; 16% occur only once, and around 25% lies in the top ten. This CDR3 region has 15 residues. With 0 bases removed from V and 3 bases from J, the gap between germline ends came to 9 bases. Germline CDR1 MNHEY, CDR2 SMNVEV (reference sequence). General study results and limits: Ex vivo responses were dominated by HLA-C-restricted CMV-specific TCR beta clonotypes. The cumulative frequency of public TCR beta families identified carriers of CMV plus the relevant HLA.

This clonotype showed up just a few times. What it recognizes is unknown. This clonotype was obtained from a human donor in good health (CMV status not recorded). Some clones in this sample may be carry-over from other donors' samples. Sequenced input: CD8+ T cells from PBMCs. The chain carries TRBV27 and TRBJ1-5; the D gene is possibly TRBD1 (6 bases). CDR3 in amino acids: CASSLSRTANQPQHF. The CDR3, as DNA: TGTGCCAGCAGTTTATCGAGGACAGCCAATCAGCCCCAGCATTTT.